This T cell receptor beta chain was recorded in a study of blood T cell repertoires in COVID-19. Original processing methods: Amplification of reference gene primers provided the estimated nucleated cell counts. The data were produced by immunoSEQ multiplex PCR, yet TCRdb's version contains in-frame clones alone and is incomplete. V and J calls and clone size come straight from that table; D and trimming were deduced from the DNA. The sample consists of over 110,000 clones, approximately 90% of them appearing once. This CDR3 has 15 amino acids. With 6 bases clipped from V and 5 bases from J, the junction kept 12 bases outside the gene matches. Germline loops: CDR1 SGHDN, CDR2 FVKESK.

The specimen sequenced was peripheral blood. The V gene is TRBV14, the J gene TRBJ2-7, with 8 bases that match TRBD2. This TCR derives from a human donor in a cohort sampled during active COVID-19. For the CDR3, the DNA is TGTGCCAGCAGGAAACGGGGGGGACCGAAAAACGAGCAGTACTTC. Translated, it gives CASRKRGGPKNEQYF.